This T cell receptor (beta chain) was captured by sequencing in a study of T cells in Graves' hyperthyroidism and ophthalmopathy. In the study overall: Peripheral blood was taken when the disease was first diagnosed, before any treatment began.

This clonotype occurred many times. TCR beta CDR3 regions were amplified from RNA transcripts. HTBI primers were used for first-round RT-PCR of the TCR CDR3. TCRdb independently ran MiXCR on the multiplex PCR reads; one entry per CDR3 protein. Of some 580,000 distinct CDR3 sequences listed, about 16% are singletons. This CDR3 is 15 amino acids long. Trimming cost V 3 bases and J 2 bases, with 13 bases left between them. Germline V CDR1 and CDR2: MNHNS, SASEGT. Clinical symptoms, serum thyroxine and TRAb, thyroid ultrasound and orbital computed tomography were used for the diagnoses. Sequencing was carried out using blood. This receptor was taken from a woman aged 40 to 50 with Graves' ophthalmopathy. The rearrangement links TRBV6-1 to TRBJ1-1; D possibly corresponds to TRBD1 (5 bases). The CDR3 loop reads CASSDAGTANTEAFF. Written as DNA, the CDR3 is TGTGCCAGCAGTGACGCCGGGACGGCCAACACTGAAGCTTTCTTT.